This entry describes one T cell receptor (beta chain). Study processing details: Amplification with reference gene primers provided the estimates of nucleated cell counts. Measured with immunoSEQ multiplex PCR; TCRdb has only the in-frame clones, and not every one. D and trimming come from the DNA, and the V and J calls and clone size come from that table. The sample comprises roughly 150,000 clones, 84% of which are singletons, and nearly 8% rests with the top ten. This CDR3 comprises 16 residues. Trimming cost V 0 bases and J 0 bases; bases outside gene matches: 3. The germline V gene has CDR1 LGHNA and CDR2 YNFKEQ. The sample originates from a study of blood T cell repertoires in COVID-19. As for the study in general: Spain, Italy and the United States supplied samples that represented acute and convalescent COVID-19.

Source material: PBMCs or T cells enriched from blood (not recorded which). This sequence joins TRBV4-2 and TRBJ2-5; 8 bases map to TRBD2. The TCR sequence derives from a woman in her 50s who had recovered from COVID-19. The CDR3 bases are TGTGCCAGCAGCCAAGAGGGCGGGGGGAACCAAGAGACCCAGTACTTC. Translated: CASSQEGGGNQETQYF.